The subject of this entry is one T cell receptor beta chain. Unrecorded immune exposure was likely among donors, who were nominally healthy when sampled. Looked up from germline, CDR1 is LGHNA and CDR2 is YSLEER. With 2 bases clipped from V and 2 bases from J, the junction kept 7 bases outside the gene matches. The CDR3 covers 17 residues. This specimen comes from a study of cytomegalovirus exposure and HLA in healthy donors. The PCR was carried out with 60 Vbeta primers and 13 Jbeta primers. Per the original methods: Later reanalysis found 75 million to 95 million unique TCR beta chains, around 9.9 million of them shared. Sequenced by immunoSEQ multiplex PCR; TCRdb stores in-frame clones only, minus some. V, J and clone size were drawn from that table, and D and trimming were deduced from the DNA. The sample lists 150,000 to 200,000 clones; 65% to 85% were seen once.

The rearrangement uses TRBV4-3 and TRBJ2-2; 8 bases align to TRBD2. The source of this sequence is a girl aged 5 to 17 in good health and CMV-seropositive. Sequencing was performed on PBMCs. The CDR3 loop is CASSQRQRESNTGELFF. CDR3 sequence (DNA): TGCGCCAGCAGCCAACGTCAGCGGGAGTCAAACACCGGGGAGCTGTTTTTT.